One and the same sample provided the 27 T cell receptor beta chains below, sequenced in a study of cytomegalovirus exposure and HLA in healthy donors. It was with 60 Vbeta and 13 Jbeta primers that the PCR ran. The protocol was immunoSEQ multiplex PCR, while the TCRdb copy is restricted to in-frame clones and leaves out a portion. The sample contains about 60,000 clones, roughly 70% of which appear only once. Specimen: PBMCs. The receptors were sampled from a man aged 35-49 years in good health and CMV-seropositive.

This clone was counted ten times or more. The chain carries TRBV6-1 and TRBJ1-2, with 9 nucleotides matching TRBD1. Germline lookup yields CDR1 MNHNS and CDR2 SASEGT. This CDR3 contains 14 residues. The V and J ends lost 10 bases and 5 bases, in that order; junction bases with no gene match: 11. This CDR3 is CATTGQGGKYGYTF. Written as DNA, the CDR3 is TGTGCCACCACGGGACAGGGAGGGAAGTATGGCTACACCTTC.

The chain uses TRBV5-1 and TRBJ1-2; D gene ambiguous. Germline V gene data show CDR1 as SGHRS and CDR2 as YFSETQ. Trimming took off 0 bases at V and 5 bases at J, with 8 bases between the two ends. There are 13 residues in the CDR3. CDR3 in DNA: TGCGCCAGCAGCTTGGAGGCAGGATATGGCTACACCTTC. This translates into CASSLEAGYGYTF.

This clone was counted once. The J gene is TRBJ2-7, the V gene TRBV19, with a tentative D call TRBD1 (6 bases). The V gene's germline CDR1 is LNHDA and CDR2 SQIVND (reference sequence). V was clipped by 6 bases and J by 2 bases, with 20 bases between them. The CDR3 consists of 16 residues. CDR3 nucleotides: TGTGCCAGTAGACCCATGGGGACAAAAGGGACCTACGAGCAGTACTTC. Translation: CASRPMGTKGTYEQYF.

The chain joins TRBV2 to TRBJ1-4, with 9 bases that match TRBD1. This CDR3 has 15 residues. Germline V gene sequence: CDR1 SNHLY, CDR2 FYNNEI. With 5 bases clipped from V and 6 bases from J, the junction kept 7 bases outside the gene matches. CDR3 in DNA: TGTGCCAGCAGTTGGGCGAGGACAGGGGATGAAAAACTGTTTTTT. It translates to CASSWARTGDEKLFF.

The rearrangement joins TRBV5-1 to TRBJ1-6; TRBD1 aligns across 11 bases. The junction had 4 bases not matched to a gene; V was cut back by 3 bases and J by 8 bases. This CDR3 is built from 15 residues. Germline V CDR1 and CDR2: SGHRS, YFSETQ. CDR3 coding DNA: TGCGCCAGCAGCTCCGGGACAGGGGGAGATTCACCCCTCCACTTT. This translates into CASSSGTGGDSPLHF.

This clone was observed a handful of times. V usage is TRBV10-1 and J usage is TRBJ2-1; 9 bases fit TRBD2. The junction had 3 bases not matched to a gene; V was cut back by 3 bases and J by 3 bases. Germline V gene sequence: CDR1 WNHNN, CDR2 SYGVQD (reference sequence). The CDR3 contains 15 residues. The chain's CDR3 is CASSEGSGGYNEQFF. CDR3 nucleotide sequence: TGCGCCAGCAGTGAAGGTAGCGGGGGCTACAATGAGCAGTTCTTC.

The V gene is TRBV28, the J gene TRBJ1-1; 10 bases map to TRBD1. Germline lookup yields CDR1 MDHEN and CDR2 SYDVKM. V was clipped by 4 bases and J by 6 bases; unmatched bases: 8. The CDR3 spans 15 residues. The CDR3 coding sequence is TGTGCCAGCAGTTCCCCGACAGGGGGCATCGCTGAAGCTTTCTTT. This codes for CASSSPTGGIAEAFF.

This chain links TRBV25-1 with TRBJ2-3, with TRBD2 matching over 7 bases. The CDR3 has 15 residues. Germline V gene sequence: CDR1 MGHDK, CDR2 SYGVNS. Trimming cost V 3 bases and J 8 bases; bases outside gene matches: 11. The CDR3 here is CASSDGGVSSVTQYF. CDR3 nucleotide sequence: TGTGCCAGCAGTGATGGGGGGGTCAGCAGTGTTACGCAGTATTTT.

Points on this clone: Germline is not matched at one junction end, which may reflect a read error. The chain combines TRBV5-1 with TRBJ2-4; perhaps TRBD1 as D (5 bases). CDR1 and CDR2 (germline): SGHRS, YFSETQ. This CDR3 region has 11 residues. CDR3 sequence (DNA): TGCGCCAGCAGCTTGGACAGGTCAGGAGAGTTC. It yields the protein CASSLDRSGEF.

This clone was detected a few times. The rearrangement links TRBV6-5 to TRBJ1-4; 9 bases align to TRBD1. Germline V lookup: CDR1 MNHEY, CDR2 SVGAGI. This CDR3 region has 14 residues. V was clipped by 6 bases and J by 7 bases; unmatched bases: 6. CDR3: CASSLDRGGEKLFF. CDR3 bases: TGTGCCAGCAGCCTGGACAGGGGAGGTGAAAAACTGTTTTTT.

This chain connects TRBV6-5 to TRBJ1-6; D is unclear. This CDR3 is 13 amino acids long. Germline V gene data show CDR1 as MNHEY and CDR2 as SVGAGI. V was shortened by 6 bases and J by 7 bases, with 10 bases between the two germline ends. CDR3 bases: TGTGCCAGCAGAACGGGGTACAATTCACCCCTCCACTTT. This codes for CASRTGYNSPLHF.

This clone appeared a few times. This sequence joins TRBV10-1 and TRBJ1-1; 7 positions match TRBD1. This CDR3 is 17 amino acids long. CDR1 and CDR2 from the germline V gene are WNHNN and SYGVQD (reference sequence). Trimming at V came to 3 bases and at J to 4 bases, leaving 14 bases not matched to a gene. The CDR3 coding sequence is TGCGCCAGCAGTGACGTAATCGAACAGGGGCTGTTCACTGAAGCTTTCTTT. Its protein is CASSDVIEQGLFTEAFF.

The gene calls are TRBV2 and TRBJ2-3, with TRBD2 matching 9 bases. This CDR3 is 16 amino acids long. Germline trimming cut 5 bases from V and 5 bases from J; bases unmatched to any gene: 11. Germline loops: CDR1 SNHLY, CDR2 FYNNEI. As DNA, the CDR3 is TGTGCCAGCAGTCCAGTCGGGGCGGGGGGGCAAGATACGCAGTATTTT. The encoded protein is CASSPVGAGGQDTQYF.

This clone was recorded once. The J gene is TRBJ2-7, the V gene TRBV10-3; D perhaps matches TRBD2 (5 bases). Germline lookup yields CDR1 ENHRY and CDR2 SYGVKD. CDR3 length: 11 amino acids. The ends were cut back, 0 bases at V and 11 bases at J, with 8 bases in the middle. CDR3 DNA: TGTGCCATCAGTGAGTCGGAGGACGAGTACTTC. Protein product: CAISESEDEYF.

The CDR3, as DNA: TGTGCCAGCAGTGAACGGGGGACAGGCGGAAACATTCAGTACTTC. Protein: CASSERGTGGNIQYF. The V gene is TRBV25-1, the J gene TRBJ2-4, with 8 bases identical to TRBD1. With 2 bases clipped from V and 6 bases from J, the junction kept 6 bases outside the gene matches. CDR1 MGHDK and CDR2 SYGVNS come from the germline V gene. The CDR3 is 15 amino acids.

This clone was seen just once. The gene calls are TRBV2 and TRBJ2-2, with TRBD1 matching over 7 bases. Germline assignment: CDR1 SNHLY and CDR2 FYNNEI. CDR3 length: 13 amino acids. The V gene end was trimmed by 6 bases and the J gene end by 5 bases; junction bases not matched to a gene: 3. CDR3 residues: CASRRGPTGELFF. In DNA, the CDR3 is TGTGCCAGCAGGAGGGGGCCAACCGGGGAGCTGTTTTTT.

This clone was counted a few times. The genes are TRBV4-1 and TRBJ2-2; D is uncertain. This CDR3 region has 14 residues. Trimming took 5 bases from V and 6 from J, leaving 13 bases between them. Germline values: CDR1 MGHRA, CDR2 YSYEKL. The CDR3 DNA reads TGCGCCAGCAGCTTTCAGAAAGTCGCCGGGGAGCTGTTTTTT. As protein: CASSFQKVAGELFF.

J is TRBJ2-7 and V is TRBV12-5; D ambiguous. The CDR3 runs 14 residues. V was cut by 5 bases and J by 0 bases, with 11 bases left in between. Germline CDR1 is LGHNT and CDR2 is FRNRAP. The CDR3 here is CASGLEESSYEQYF. As DNA, the CDR3 is TGTGCTAGTGGTCTCGAGGAGAGCTCCTACGAGCAGTACTTC.

The chain employs TRBV7-2 and TRBJ2-5, with 7 bases lining up with TRBD1. From germline, CDR1 is SGHTA and CDR2 FQGNSA. The CDR3 covers 15 residues. V gave up 2 bases and J gave up 4 bases; unmatched junction bases: 7. CDR3 protein: CASSLLRGGGETQYF. The CDR3 nucleotides are TGTGCCAGCAGCTTACTACGAGGGGGCGGAGAGACCCAGTACTTC.

The V and J genes are TRBV5-8 and TRBJ2-6; no clear D gene. Trimming took off 6 bases at V and 0 bases at J, with 7 bases between the two ends. Germline V gene lookup returns CDR1 SGHTS and CDR2 YDEGEE. There are 14 residues in the CDR3. The CDR3: CASTSNSGANVLTF. The DNA for the CDR3 is TGTGCCAGCACCAGTAACTCTGGGGCCAACGTCCTGACTTTC.

The chain combines TRBV9 with TRBJ2-1; 8 bases align to TRBD2. The germline V gene encodes CDR1 SGDLS and CDR2 YYNGEE. The trim removed 0 bases at V and 8 bases at J, leaving 1 base unmatched. This CDR3 has 13 residues. CDR3 loop: CASSVERGYEQFF. CDR3 sequence (DNA): TGTGCCAGCAGCGTAGAGCGGGGGTATGAGCAGTTCTTC.

The chain uses TRBV5-6 and TRBJ2-7, with 9 positions matching TRBD1. V lost 4 bases and J lost 1; bases outside the gene matches: 3. Germline CDR1 is SGHDT and CDR2 is YYEEEE. The CDR3 spans 14 residues. The CDR3 loop reads CASSRGTGSYEQYF. The DNA of the CDR3 is TGTGCCAGCAGCCGCGGGACAGGGTCCTACGAGCAGTACTTC.

J is TRBJ2-7 and V is TRBV7-6, with D possibly being TRBD1 (6 bases). The CDR3 has 14 amino acids. Germline V CDR1 and CDR2: SGHVS, FNYEAQ. V lost 5 bases to trimming and J lost 3 bases, with 14 bases between them. This CDR3 reads CASSPTGTYYEQYF. As DNA, the CDR3 is TGTGCCAGCAGCCCCACCGGGACATACTACGAGCAGTACTTC.

The CDR3 loop is CASSDVGAMNQPQHF. The CDR3 DNA reads as TGTGCCAGCAGTGACGTGGGGGCGATGAATCAGCCCCAGCATTTT. The chain links TRBV2 to TRBJ1-5, with D maybe TRBD1 (6 bases). Looked up from germline, CDR1 is SNHLY and CDR2 is FYNNEI. Trimming cost V 3 bases and J 4 bases, with 13 bases left between them. CDR3 length: 15 amino acids.

The gene calls are TRBV7-9 and TRBJ2-3; no definite D call. The CDR3 runs to 14 residues. Deletions cut 1 base from V and 4 bases from J, with 9 bases between. The germline V gene encodes CDR1 SEHNR and CDR2 FQNEAQ (reference sequence). The CDR3 sequence is CASSLGGIADTQYF. CDR3 bases: TGTGCCAGCAGCTTAGGCGGCATCGCAGATACGCAGTATTTT. Using reference TRBV7-9 and TRBJ2-3 for the parts outside the CDR3, the full variable domain is DTGVSQNPRHKITKRGQNVTFRCDPISEHNRLYWYRQTLGQGPEFLTYFQNEAQLEKSRLLSDRFSAERPKGSFSTLEIQRTEQGDSAMYLCASSLGGIADTQYFGPGTRLTVL.

The chain couples TRBV5-6 to TRBJ1-2; possibly TRBD1 for D (6 bases). Germline V CDR1 and CDR2: SGHDT, YYEEEE. Between the trimmed V and J ends, which lost 4 bases and 8 bases, there was a span of 24 bases. This CDR3 has 16 amino acids. The CDR3: CASSRASTGLQGGYTF. CDR3 coding DNA: TGTGCCAGCAGCCGGGCTTCTACAGGGCTCCAGGGGGGCTACACCTTC.

The count of this clone is one. V usage is TRBV4-1 and J usage is TRBJ1-1, with D possibly TRBD1 on 6 matching bases. With 5 bases removed from V and 7 bases from J, the gap between germline ends came to 14 bases. The CDR3 sequence is 13 residues long. CDR1 and CDR2 from the germline V gene are MGHRA and YSYEKL. As DNA, the CDR3 is TGCGCCAGCAGCAAAAGAGGACAGCTTGAAGCTTTCTTT. It translates to CASSKRGQLEAFF.